Presented here are 2 T cell receptor beta chains from one specimen sequenced in a study of blood T cell repertoires in COVID-19. Measured with immunoSEQ multiplex PCR; TCRdb has only the in-frame clones, and not every one. The sample includes 180,000 or so clones, 65% to 80% of them seen just once. The material sequenced was peripheral blood. The receptors come from a man between 50 and 59 years old who had recovered from COVID-19.

The gene calls are TRBV4-1 and TRBJ2-7; tentative D call: TRBD1 (6 bases). The CDR3 spans 14 residues. The germline V gene encodes CDR1 MGHRA and CDR2 YSYEKL. Trimming stripped 5 bases from V and 2 bases from J, with 13 bases between. The CDR3 DNA reads TGCGCCAGCAGCACACTTTGGGGGCCCTACGAGCAGTACTTC. It translates to CASSTLWGPYEQYF.

V gene TRBV2 combines with J gene TRBJ1-5; TRBD1 matches at 8 bases. CDR3 length: 12 residues. Germline CDR1 is SNHLY and CDR2 is FYNNEI. Germline trimming cut 8 bases from V and 4 bases from J; bases unmatched to any gene: 1. CDR3 sequence: CASGDRNQPQHF. The CDR3 DNA is TGTGCCAGCGGGGACAGGAATCAGCCCCAGCATTTT.